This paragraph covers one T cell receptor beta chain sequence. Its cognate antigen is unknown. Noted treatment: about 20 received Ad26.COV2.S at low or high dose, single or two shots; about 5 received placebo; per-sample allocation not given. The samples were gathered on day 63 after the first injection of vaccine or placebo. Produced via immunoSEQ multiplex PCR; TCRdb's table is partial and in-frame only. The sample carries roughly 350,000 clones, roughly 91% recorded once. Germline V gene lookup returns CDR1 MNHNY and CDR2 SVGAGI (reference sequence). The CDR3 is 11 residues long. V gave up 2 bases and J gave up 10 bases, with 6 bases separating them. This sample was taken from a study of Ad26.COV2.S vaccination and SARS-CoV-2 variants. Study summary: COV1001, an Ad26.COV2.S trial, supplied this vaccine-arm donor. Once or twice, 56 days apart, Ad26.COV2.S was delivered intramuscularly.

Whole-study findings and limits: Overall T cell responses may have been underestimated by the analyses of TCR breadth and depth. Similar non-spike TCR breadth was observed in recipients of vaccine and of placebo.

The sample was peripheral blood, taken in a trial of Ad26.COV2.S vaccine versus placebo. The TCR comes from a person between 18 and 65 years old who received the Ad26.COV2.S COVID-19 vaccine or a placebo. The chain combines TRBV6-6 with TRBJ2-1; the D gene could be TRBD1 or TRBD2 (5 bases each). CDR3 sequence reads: CASSYRDEQFF. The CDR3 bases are TGTGCCAGCAGTTACAGGGACGAGCAGTTCTTC.